This passage covers 7 T cell receptor beta chains from one sample sequenced in a study of blood T cell repertoires in COVID-19. Here immunoSEQ multiplex PCR was the method, and the copy in TCRdb shows in-frame clones only, minus some. The data show about 100,000 clones, 70% to 90% seen once. Sample: peripheral blood. The receptors originated from a man in his fifties with active COVID-19.

The J gene is TRBJ1-5, the V gene TRBV4-3; the match to TRBD1 covers 7 bases. CDR3 length: 15 amino acids. Trimming cost V 0 bases and J 5 bases; bases outside gene matches: 4. Germline loops: CDR1 LGHNA, CDR2 YSLEER. The CDR3 DNA reads as TGCGCCAGCAGCCAAGATCGACAGGGACATCAGCCCCAGCATTTT. Translation gives CASSQDRQGHQPQHF.

The chain recombines TRBV5-1 with TRBJ1-2, with 7 bases matching TRBD1. Germline-derived CDR1 and CDR2 are SGHRS and YFSETQ. V lost 0 bases and J lost 7; bases outside the gene matches: 3. The CDR3 is 13 amino acids. The CDR3, as DNA: TGCGCCAGCAGCTTGGGACAGGGTAGTGGCTACACCTTC. This sequence encodes CASSLGQGSGYTF.

Here the CDR3 reads CASSRTSPRDTQYF. DNA of the CDR3: TGTGCCAGCAGCCGGACTAGTCCAAGAGATACGCAGTATTTT. The rearrangement links TRBV14 to TRBJ2-3, with TRBD2 identical over 7 bases. Looked up from germline, CDR1 is SGHDN and CDR2 is FVKESK. The CDR3 runs 14 residues. J gave up 5 bases and V 4 bases, and 6 bases lay outside the gene matches. The complete variable domain, with remaining parts taken from reference TRBV14 and TRBJ2-3, reads EAGVTQFPSHSVIEKGQTVTLRCDPISGHDNLYWYRRVMGKEIKFLLHFVKESKQDESGMPNNRFLAERTGGTYSTLKVQPAELEDSGVYFCASSRTSPRDTQYFGPGTRLTVL.

DNA for the CDR3: TGTGCCACCCGCTCCCCGGAGCCCCAGCATTTT. Its protein is CATRSPEPQHF. The rearrangement uses TRBV12-1 and TRBJ1-5. TRBV12-1 is a pseudogene segment. This CDR3 spans 11 amino acids.

The gene calls are TRBV12-2 and TRBJ1-1; the table's D gene call, TRBD1, was not cross checked with the DNA. TRBV12-2 is a known pseudogene. The CDR3 totals 17 residues. CDR3 in DNA: TGTGCAAGTCGCTTAGTTAGGACAGCGAAGAAATACACTGAAGCTTTCTTT. Translation gives CASRLVRTAKKYTEAFF.

The chain has TRBV19 and TRBJ1-2, with D tentatively TRBD1 (6 bases). Between the trimmed V and J ends, which lost 1 base and 3 bases, there was a span of 9 bases. Germline V CDR1 and CDR2: LNHDA, SQIVND (reference sequence). The CDR3 length is 14 residues. The CDR3 loop is CASSIGGGDYGYTF. For the CDR3, the DNA is TGTGCCAGTAGTATAGGAGGGGGTGACTATGGCTACACCTTC.

This clone was counted a single time. V is TRBV6-5 and J is TRBJ2-7; D is undetermined. This CDR3 contains 13 residues. The germline gives CDR1 MNHEY, CDR2 SVGAGI. The V and J ends lost 0 bases and 6 bases respectively, with 9 bases between them. The CDR3 DNA follows: TGTGCCAGCAGTTACTCTCTAACGGGCGAGCAGTACTTC. It is translated as CASSYSLTGEQYF.